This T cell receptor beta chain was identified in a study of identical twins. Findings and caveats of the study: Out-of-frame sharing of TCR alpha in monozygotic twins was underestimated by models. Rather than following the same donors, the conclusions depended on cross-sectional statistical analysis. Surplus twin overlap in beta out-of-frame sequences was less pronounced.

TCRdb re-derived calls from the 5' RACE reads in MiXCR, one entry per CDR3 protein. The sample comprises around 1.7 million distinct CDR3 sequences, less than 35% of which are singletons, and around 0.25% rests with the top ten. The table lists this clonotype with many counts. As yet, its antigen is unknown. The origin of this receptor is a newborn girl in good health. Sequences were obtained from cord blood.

For the CDR3, the DNA is TGTGCCAGCAGCTTAGTTTGGGAGACCCAGTACTTC. Amino acid sequence: CASSLVWETQYF. This chain joins TRBV7-2 and TRBJ2-5; no clear D. V was shortened by 1 base and J by 5 bases, with 5 bases between the two germline ends. CDR1 is SGHTA, CDR2 FQGNSA, per germline. This CDR3 is 12 amino acids long.